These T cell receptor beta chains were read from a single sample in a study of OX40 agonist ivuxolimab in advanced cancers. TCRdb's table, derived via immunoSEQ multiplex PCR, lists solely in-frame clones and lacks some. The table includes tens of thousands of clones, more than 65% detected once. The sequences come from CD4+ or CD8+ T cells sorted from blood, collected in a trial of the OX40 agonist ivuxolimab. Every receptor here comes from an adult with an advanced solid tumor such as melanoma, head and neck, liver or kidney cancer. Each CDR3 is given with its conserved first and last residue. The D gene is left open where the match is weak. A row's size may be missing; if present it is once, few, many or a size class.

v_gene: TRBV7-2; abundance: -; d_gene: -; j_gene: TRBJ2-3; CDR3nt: TGTGCCAGCATCCCAGTCATCGGGCGGTGGGATACGCAGTATTTT; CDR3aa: CASIPVIGRWDTQYF
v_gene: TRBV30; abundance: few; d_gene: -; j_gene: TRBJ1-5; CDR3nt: TGTGCCTGGAGTGGGGCGGGAGGGACCCAGCATTTT; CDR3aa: CAWSGAGGTQHF
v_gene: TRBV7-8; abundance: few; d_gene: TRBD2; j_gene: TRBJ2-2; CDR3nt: TGTGCCAGCAGCTTAGAACGTGCGGGGGGGAACACCGGGGAGCTGTTTTTT; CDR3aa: CASSLERAGGNTGELFF
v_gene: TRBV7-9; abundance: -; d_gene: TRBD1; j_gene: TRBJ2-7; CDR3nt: TGTGCCAGCAGCTCACCGGGACAGGGGAAGTACGAGCAGTACTTC; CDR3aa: CASSSPGQGKYEQYF
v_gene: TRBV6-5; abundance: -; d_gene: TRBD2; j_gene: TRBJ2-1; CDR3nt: TGTGCCAGCAAGGATAGGGCTAGCGGAAACAATGAGCAGTTCTTC; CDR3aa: CASKDRASGNNEQFF
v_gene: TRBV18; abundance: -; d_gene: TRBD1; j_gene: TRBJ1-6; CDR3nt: TGTGCCAGCTCTCCCCAGACAGGGAGGGGTTCACCCCTCCACTTT; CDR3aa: CASSPQTGRGSPLHF
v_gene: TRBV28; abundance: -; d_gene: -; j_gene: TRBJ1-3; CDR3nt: TGTGCCAGCAGTTTCCAGGGATACTTCCAGAGCTCTGGAAACACCATATATTTT; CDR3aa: CASSFQGYFQSSGNTIYF
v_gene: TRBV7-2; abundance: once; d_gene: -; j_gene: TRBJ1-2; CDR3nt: TGTGCCAGCAGCTCCCCCGACCGAGGCTACACCTTC; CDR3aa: CASSSPDRGYTF
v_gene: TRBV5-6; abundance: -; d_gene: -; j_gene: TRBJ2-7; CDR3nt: TGTGCCAGCAGCTGGCAAGCGGGCTACGAGCAGTACTTC; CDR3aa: CASSWQAGYEQYF
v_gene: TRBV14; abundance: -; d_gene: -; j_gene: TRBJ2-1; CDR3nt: TGTGCCAGCAGCCCACCCGGACATTTGAGCTCCTACAATGAGCAGTTCTTC; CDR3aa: CASSPPGHLSSYNEQFF
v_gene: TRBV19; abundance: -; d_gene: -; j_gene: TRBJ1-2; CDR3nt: TGTGCCAGTAGTCCCAGGGTTGACTATGGCTACACCTTC; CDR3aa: CASSPRVDYGYTF
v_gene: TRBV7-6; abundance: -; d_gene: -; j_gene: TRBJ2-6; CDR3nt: TGTGCCAGCAGCTTAGGGGGGGTTGGGGCCAACGTCCTGACTTTC; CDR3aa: CASSLGGVGANVLTF
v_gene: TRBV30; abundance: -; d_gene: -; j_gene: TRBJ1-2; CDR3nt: TGTGCCTGGAGTGTTCAGGGGTTAAACTCAGACTACACCTTC; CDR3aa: CAWSVQGLNSDYTF
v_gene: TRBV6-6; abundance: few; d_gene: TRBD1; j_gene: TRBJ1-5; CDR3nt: TGTGCCAGCAGTCCGAGGACAGGGAAAGTTAGTCAGCCCCAGCATTTT; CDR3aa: CASSPRTGKVSQPQHF
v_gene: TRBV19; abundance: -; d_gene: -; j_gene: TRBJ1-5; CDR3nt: TGTGCCAGCTCGGGCGTTCACAATCAGCCCCAGCATTTT; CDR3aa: CASSGVHNQPQHF
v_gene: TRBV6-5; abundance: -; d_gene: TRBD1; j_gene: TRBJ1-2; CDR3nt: TGTGCCAGCAGTTACTCGGGAGGGGGCATTGGCTACACCTTC; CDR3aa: CASSYSGGGIGYTF
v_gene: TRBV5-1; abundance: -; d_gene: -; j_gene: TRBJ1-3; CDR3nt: TGCGCCAGCAGCGACTCGGGTGGAAACACCATATATTTT; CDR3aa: CASSDSGGNTIYF
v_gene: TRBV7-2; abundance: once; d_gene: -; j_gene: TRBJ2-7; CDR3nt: TGTGCCAGCAGCTTAGCTCGCTACGAGCAGTACTTC; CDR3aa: CASSLARYEQYF
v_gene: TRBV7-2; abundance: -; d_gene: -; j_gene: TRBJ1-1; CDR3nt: TGTGCCAGCAGCTGGCCCCAGGGGAACACTGAAGCTTTCTTT; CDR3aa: CASSWPQGNTEAFF
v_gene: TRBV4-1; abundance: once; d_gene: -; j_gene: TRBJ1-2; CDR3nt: TGCGCCAGCAGCCATCTCGAAGATGGCTACACCTTC; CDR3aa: CASSHLEDGYTF
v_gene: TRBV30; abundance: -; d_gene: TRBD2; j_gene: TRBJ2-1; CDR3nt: TGTGCCTGGAGTCCCGGGACTAGCGGGACAAATGAGCAGTTCTTC; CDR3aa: CAWSPGTSGTNEQFF
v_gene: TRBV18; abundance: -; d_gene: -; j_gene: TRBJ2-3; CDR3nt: TGTGCCAGCTCACCGACGATACAGGGCTCAGATACGCAGTATTTT; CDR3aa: CASSPTIQGSDTQYF
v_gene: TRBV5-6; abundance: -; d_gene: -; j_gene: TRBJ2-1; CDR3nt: TGTGCCAGCAGCTTGGCTAGCGGTCTGACAGGTGAGCAGTTCTTC; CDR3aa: CASSLASGLTGEQFF
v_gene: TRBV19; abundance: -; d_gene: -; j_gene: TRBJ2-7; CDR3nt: TGTGCCAGTAGTCCCGACATCTCCTACGAGCAGTACTTC; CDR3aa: CASSPDISYEQYF
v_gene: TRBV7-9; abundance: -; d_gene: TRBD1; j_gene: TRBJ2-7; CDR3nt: TGTGCCAGCAGCTTAAACAGGGGCCTCGAGCAGTACTTC; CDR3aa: CASSLNRGLEQYF
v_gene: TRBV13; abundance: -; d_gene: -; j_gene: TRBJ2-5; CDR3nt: TGTGCCAGCAGCTTAGCTACCGGGACCCAAGAGACCCAGTACTTC; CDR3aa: CASSLATGTQETQYF
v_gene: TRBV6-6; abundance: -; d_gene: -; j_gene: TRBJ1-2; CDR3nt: TGTGCCAGCAGTTACTCGCCCAGCCACTACTATGGCTACACCTTC; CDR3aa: CASSYSPSHYYGYTF